Given below is one TCR beta chain in context. The source of the sample is a study of T cell responses to AZD1222 COVID-19 vaccine. Germline V lookup: CDR1 SGHRS, CDR2 YFSETQ. CDR3 length equals 15 residues. J gave up 2 bases and V 5 bases, and 8 bases lay outside the gene matches. Using immunoSEQ multiplex PCR, the repertoire was profiled, and TCRdb retains in-frame clones only, with some absent. The sample shows more than 95,000 clones, 88% of them seen only once. Sequences were derived from peripheral blood, sampled on day 0 of AZD1222 vaccination. The chain combines TRBV5-1 with TRBJ2-3; 7 bases agree with TRBD2. This receptor was taken from an adult in good health. CDR3 region: CASSTSSGVTDTQYF. In DNA form, the CDR3 reads TGCGCCAGCAGTACCTCTAGCGGTGTCACAGATACGCAGTATTTT.